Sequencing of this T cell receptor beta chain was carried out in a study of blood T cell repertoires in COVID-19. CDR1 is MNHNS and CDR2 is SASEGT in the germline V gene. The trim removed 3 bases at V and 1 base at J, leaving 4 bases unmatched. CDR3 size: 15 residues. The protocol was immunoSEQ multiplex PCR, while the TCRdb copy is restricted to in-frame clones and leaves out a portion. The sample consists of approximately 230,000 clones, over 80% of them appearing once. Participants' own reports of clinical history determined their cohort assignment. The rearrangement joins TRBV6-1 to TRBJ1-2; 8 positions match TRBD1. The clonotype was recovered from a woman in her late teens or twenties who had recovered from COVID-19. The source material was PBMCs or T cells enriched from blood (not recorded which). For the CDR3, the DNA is TGTGCCAGCAGTGACAGGGGGCCCCTTAACTATGGCTACACCTTC. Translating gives CASSDRGPLNYGYTF.